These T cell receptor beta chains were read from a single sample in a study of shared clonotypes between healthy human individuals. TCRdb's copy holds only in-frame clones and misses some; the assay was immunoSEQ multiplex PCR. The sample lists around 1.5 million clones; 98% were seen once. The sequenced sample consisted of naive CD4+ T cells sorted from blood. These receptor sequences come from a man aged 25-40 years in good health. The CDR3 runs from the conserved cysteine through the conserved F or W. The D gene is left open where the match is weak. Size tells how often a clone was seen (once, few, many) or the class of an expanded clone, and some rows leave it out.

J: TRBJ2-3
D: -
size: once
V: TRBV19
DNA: TGTGCCAGTAGTATCACGGCTGGACAGGGCGGGGGGGATACGCAGTATTTT
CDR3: CASSITAGQGGGDTQYF

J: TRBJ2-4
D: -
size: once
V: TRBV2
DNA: TGTGCCAGCAGCTTTCCGGGACTTGGCGCCAAAAACATTCAGTACTTC
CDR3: CASSFPGLGAKNIQYF

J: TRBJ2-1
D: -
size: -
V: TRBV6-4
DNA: TGTGCCAGCAAGTTAAGACCAGGCTACAATGAGCAGTTCTTC
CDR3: CASKLRPGYNEQFF

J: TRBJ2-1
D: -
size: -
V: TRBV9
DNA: TGTGCCAGCAGCTTCAGAGGAGATGAGCAGTTCTTC
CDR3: CASSFRGDEQFF

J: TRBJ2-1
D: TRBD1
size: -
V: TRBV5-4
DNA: TGTGCCAGCAGCTTGGCTGGGACAGGGATCAATGAGCAGTTCTTC
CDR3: CASSLAGTGINEQFF

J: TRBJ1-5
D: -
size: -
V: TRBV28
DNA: TGTGCCAGCAGTTTTGTCGGCGACAGGTCCCAGCATTTT
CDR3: CASSFVGDRSQHF

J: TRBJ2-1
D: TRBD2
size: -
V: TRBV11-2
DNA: TGTGCCAGCACCCTAGCGGGAGGGATTGACAATGAGCAGTTCTTC
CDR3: CASTLAGGIDNEQFF

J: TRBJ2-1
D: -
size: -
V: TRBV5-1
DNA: TGCGCCAGCAGCTTGGCTGCTAGAGGGGAGCAGTTCTTC
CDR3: CASSLAARGEQFF

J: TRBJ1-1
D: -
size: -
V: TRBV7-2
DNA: TGTGCCAGCAGCTTAGCCTACAGGGAAGCTTTCTTT
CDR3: CASSLAYREAFF

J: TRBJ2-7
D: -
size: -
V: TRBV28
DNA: TGTGCCAGCAGACTCACAGCACCATCCTACGAGCAGTACTTC
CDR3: CASRLTAPSYEQYF

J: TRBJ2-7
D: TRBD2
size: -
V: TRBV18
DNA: TGTGCCAGCTCACCACGGGGAGGGACGTACGAGCAGTACTTC
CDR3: CASSPRGGTYEQYF

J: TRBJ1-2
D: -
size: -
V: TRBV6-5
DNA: TGTGCCAGCTCTCGTGAGGGATCCTTCGACTATGGCTACACCTTC
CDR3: CASSREGSFDYGYTF

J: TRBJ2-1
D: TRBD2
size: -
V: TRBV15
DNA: TGTGCCACCAGCAGAGATTTGGGACTAGCGGGAATTGTAATCAATGAGCAGTTCTTC
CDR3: CATSRDLGLAGIVINEQFF

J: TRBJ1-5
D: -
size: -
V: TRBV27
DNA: TGTGCCAGCAGTGCCGTTTATAGGGGCAGCAATCAGCCCCAGCATTTT
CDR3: CASSAVYRGSNQPQHF

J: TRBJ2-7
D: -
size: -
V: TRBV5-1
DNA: TGCGCCAGCAGCAGAGCATCGAGCTCCTACGAGCAGTACTTC
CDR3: CASSRASSSYEQYF

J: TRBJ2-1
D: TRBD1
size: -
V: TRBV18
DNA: TGTGCCAGCTCACCGGAACAGGGGGGAAATGAGCAGTTCTTC
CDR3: CASSPEQGGNEQFF

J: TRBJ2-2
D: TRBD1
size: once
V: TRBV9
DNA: TGTGCCAGCAGCCCGGGACAGTCCTCTAACACCGGGGAGCTGTTTTTT
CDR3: CASSPGQSSNTGELFF

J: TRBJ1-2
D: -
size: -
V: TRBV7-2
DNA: TGTGCCAGCAGATCACAACTCGGGGGTGTTAACTATGGCTACACCTTC
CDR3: CASRSQLGGVNYGYTF

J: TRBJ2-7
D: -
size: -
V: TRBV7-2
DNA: TGTGCCAGCAGCTCCAGGGACTGGAGCTCCTACGAGCAGTACTTC
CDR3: CASSSRDWSSYEQYF

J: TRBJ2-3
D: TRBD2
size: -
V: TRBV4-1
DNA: TGCGCCAGCAGTAGTGATCAAGCGGGAGGGCCGATAGATACGCAGTATTTT
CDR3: CASSSDQAGGPIDTQYF

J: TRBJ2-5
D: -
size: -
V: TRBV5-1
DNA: TGCGCCAGCAGCCCGTCCAGGGGGGTAGAGACCCAGTACTTC
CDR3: CASSPSRGVETQYF

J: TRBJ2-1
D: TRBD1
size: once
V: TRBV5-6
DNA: TGTGCCAGCAGCCGAATCACAGGGGTGTCCTACAATGAGCAGTTCTTC
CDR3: CASSRITGVSYNEQFF

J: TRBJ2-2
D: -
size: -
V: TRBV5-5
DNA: TGTGCCAGCAGCTTGATGGCGGGGATCGACACCGGGGAGCTGTTTTTT
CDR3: CASSLMAGIDTGELFF

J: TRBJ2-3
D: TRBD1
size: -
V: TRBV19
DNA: TGTGCCAGTAGTATGGAAGGACAGGGCCTCACAGATACGCAGTATTTT
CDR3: CASSMEGQGLTDTQYF

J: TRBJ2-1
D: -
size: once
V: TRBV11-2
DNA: TGTGCCAGCAGACGGTGGGGGAGCTCCTACAATGAGCAGTTCTTC
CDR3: CASRRWGSSYNEQFF

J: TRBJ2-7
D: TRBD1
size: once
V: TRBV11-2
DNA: TGTGCCAGCAGGGGACAGAGGTACTCCTACGAGCAGTACTTC
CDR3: CASRGQRYSYEQYF

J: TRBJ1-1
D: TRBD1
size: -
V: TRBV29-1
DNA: TGCAGCGTTCGACAGGGAGGGAGGAACACTGAAGCTTTCTTT
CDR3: CSVRQGGRNTEAFF

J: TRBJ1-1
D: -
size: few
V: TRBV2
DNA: TGTGCCAGCAGAAACCCTCTCATGGAGGCAGGAAACACTGAAGCTTTCTTT
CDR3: CASRNPLMEAGNTEAFF

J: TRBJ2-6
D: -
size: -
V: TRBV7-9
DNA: TGTGCCAGCAGCTTACGGGGTTCTGGGGCCAACGTCCTGACTTTC
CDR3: CASSLRGSGANVLTF

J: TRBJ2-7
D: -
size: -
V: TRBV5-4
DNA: TGTGCCAGCAGCTCAATGGGCCTAAGCTCCTACGAGCAGTACTTC
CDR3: CASSSMGLSSYEQYF

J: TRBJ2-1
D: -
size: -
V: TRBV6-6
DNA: TGTGCCAGCAGTCCCGGTGGAAGCTCCTACAATGAGCAGTTCTTC
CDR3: CASSPGGSSYNEQFF

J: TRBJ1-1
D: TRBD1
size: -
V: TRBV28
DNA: TGTGCCAGCAGTTTTGGGGACAGGCCGTCGGGCTTACTCTTT
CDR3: CASSFGDRPSGLLF

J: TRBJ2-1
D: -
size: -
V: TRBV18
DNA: TGTGCCAGCTCACCCGCGGGGAAGGTTGAGCAGTTCTTC
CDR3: CASSPAGKVEQFF

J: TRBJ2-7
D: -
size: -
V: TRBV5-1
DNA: TGCGCCAGCAGCCCGGGGGGCGGAAGCTCCTACGAGCAGTACTTC
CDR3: CASSPGGGSSYEQYF

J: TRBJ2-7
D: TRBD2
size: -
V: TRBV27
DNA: TGTGCCAGCAGTTCCTCCCGGACTAGCGGGGGATGGGGATCCTACGAGCAGTACTTC
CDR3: CASSSSRTSGGWGSYEQYF

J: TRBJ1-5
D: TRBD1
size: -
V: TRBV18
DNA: TGTGCCAGCTCACGGGACAGGGCGGGTCAGCCCCAGCATTTT
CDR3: CASSRDRAGQPQHF

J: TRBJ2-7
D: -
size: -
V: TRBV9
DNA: TGTGCCAGCAGCGTAGGGCGGACGCACTACGAGCAGTACTTC
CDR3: CASSVGRTHYEQYF

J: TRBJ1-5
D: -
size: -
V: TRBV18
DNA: TGTGCCAGCTCACCCCACGGGCTACAGGTGAAAAATCAGCCCCAGCATTTT
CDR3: CASSPHGLQVKNQPQHF

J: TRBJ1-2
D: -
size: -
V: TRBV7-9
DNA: TGTGCCAGCAGCTGGACAAACGGTGGCTACACCTTC
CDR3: CASSWTNGGYTF

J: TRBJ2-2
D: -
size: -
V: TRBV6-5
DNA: TGTGCCAGCAGTCTAGACCACACCGGGGAGCTGTTTTTT
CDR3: CASSLDHTGELFF

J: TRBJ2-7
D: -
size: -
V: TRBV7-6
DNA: TGTGCCAGCAGCTTAGTGTCGGGAACCTACGAGCAGTACTTC
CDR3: CASSLVSGTYEQYF

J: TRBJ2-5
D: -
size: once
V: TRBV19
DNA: TGTGCCAGTAGTATGCGCGAGACCCAGTACTTC
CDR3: CASSMRETQYF

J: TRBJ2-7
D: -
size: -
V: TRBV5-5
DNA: TGTGCCAGCAGCTTGCAGGGAGAAGGCAACGAGCAGTACTTC
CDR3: CASSLQGEGNEQYF

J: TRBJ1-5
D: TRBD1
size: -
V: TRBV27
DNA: TGTGCCAGCAGTTTATATACAGGGGCGGGCAATCAGCCCCAGCATTTT
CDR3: CASSLYTGAGNQPQHF

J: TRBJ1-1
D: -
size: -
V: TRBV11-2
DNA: TGTGCCAGCAGCTTAGATAGAGGGGACACTGAAGCTTTCTTT
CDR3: CASSLDRGDTEAFF

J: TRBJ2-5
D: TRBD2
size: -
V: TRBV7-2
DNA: TGTGCCAGCAGCTGGGCTAGCGGGAGGATCCAAGAGACCCAGTACTTC
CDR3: CASSWASGRIQETQYF

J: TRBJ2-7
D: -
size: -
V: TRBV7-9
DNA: TGTGCCAGCAGCTTCACGGATAACGAGCAGTACTTC
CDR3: CASSFTDNEQYF

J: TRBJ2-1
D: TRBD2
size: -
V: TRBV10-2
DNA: TGCGCCAGCAGCTTAAGGGCCCTAGCGGGAGACGATGAGCAGTTCTTC
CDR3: CASSLRALAGDDEQFF

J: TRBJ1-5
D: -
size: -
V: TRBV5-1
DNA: TGCGCCAGCAGCTTGACAGGAGATAGCAATCAGCCCCAGCATTTT
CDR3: CASSLTGDSNQPQHF

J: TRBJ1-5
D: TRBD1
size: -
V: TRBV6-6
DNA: TGTGCCAGCAGTTACCCATCCGGGACAGGGGAACAGCCCCAGCATTTT
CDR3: CASSYPSGTGEQPQHF

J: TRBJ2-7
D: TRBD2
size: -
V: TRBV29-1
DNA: TGCAGCGGTGGACTAGCGGGAGCTCCTACGGAGCAGTACTTC
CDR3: CSGGLAGAPTEQYF